The 11 T cell receptor beta chains below all came from one sample that was sequenced in a study of tumor-infiltrating lymphocytes in primary liver carcinoma. Germline DNA was also extracted, and blood RNA was taken from unsorted whole blood. TCR beta cDNA was prepared out of around 460 ng total RNA by means of a constant-region primer. Libraries covering TCR beta were generated through three nested multiplex PCR rounds (using a slightly modified ARM-PCR). The two initial PCR rounds, 9 to 11 cycles each, used TRBV1-TRBV30 forward and C-beta reverse primers. TCRdb ran MiXCR on the multiplex PCR reads and lists one entry per CDR3 protein. The sample gives hundreds of thousands of distinct CDR3 sequences, approximately 54% of which show up once; about a sixth is in the top ten. The sample taken for sequencing was peripheral blood. Every receptor here comes from a woman aged 25 to 39 with primary liver carcinoma and hepatitis B virus infection.

Details on this clonotype: This may stem from a read error, because a much larger clone lies one nucleotide away. This chain links TRBV6-1 with TRBJ1-5; the D gene is possibly TRBD1 (5 bases). The V gene's germline CDR1 is MNHNS and CDR2 SASEGT. The CDR3 spans 15 residues. The CDR3 nucleotides are TGTGCCAGCAGTGACAGGGCCCGCGGCAATAAGCCCCAGCATTTT. Amino acids: CASSDRARGNKPQHF.

There are a few counts of this clonotype. A clone one base away is much larger, so this may be a read error. The chain is built from TRBV11-2 and TRBJ1-2; D is unresolved. CDR1 and CDR2 from the germline V gene are SGHAT and FQNNGV. The CDR3 extends over 14 amino acids. The CDR3 DNA follows: TGTGCCAGCAGCTTACTCCACCCTACCTCCGGCTACGCCTTC. Translating gives CASSLLHPTSGYAF.

A remark on this clonotype: Germline and junction disagree at one end, which may indicate a read error. The chain is built from TRBV11-2 and TRBJ2-7, with D possibly TRBD2 on 6 matching bases. Germline V gives CDR1 SGHAT, CDR2 FQNNGV. The CDR3 consists of 12 residues. The CDR3 DNA sequence: TGTGCCTGCAGACTAGATAGGGCCGAGCAGTACTTC. It translates to CACRLDRAEQYF. Drawing the rest from reference TRBV11-2 and TRBJ2-7, the complete variable domain is EAGVAQSPRYKIIEKRQSVAFWCNPISGHATLYWYQQILGQGPKLLIQFQNNGVVDDSQLPKDRFSAERLKGVDSTLKIQPAKLEDSAVYLCACRLDRAEQYFGPGTRLTVT.

As to this clonotype: In this CDR3 the conserved last residue, phenylalanine or tryptophan, is missing, so a read error is likely. The chain has TRBV11-2 and TRBJ2-1; 10 positions match TRBD2. Germline CDR1 and CDR2: SGHAT and FQNNGV. The CDR3 loop spans 17 amino acids. The CDR3 spells CTSSLDGLASGSYEQFL. CDR3 sequence (DNA): TGTACCAGCAGCTTAGATGGTTTGGCTAGCGGGAGTTATGAGCAGTTCTTA.

V usage is TRBV5-6 and J usage is TRBJ2-3; D is perhaps TRBD1 or TRBD2 (6 bases each). The CDR3 sequence is 15 residues long. Germline V lookup: CDR1 SGHDT, CDR2 YYEEEE. The V and J ends lost 4 bases and 2 bases respectively, with 14 bases between them. CDR3 sequence (DNA): TGTGCCAGCAGCCGGGCAGGGGACTTCACAGATACGCAGTATTTT. As protein: CASSRAGDFTDTQYF.

V usage is TRBV6-5 and J usage is TRBJ1-4, with D perhaps TRBD1 (6 bases). The CDR3 sequence is 14 residues long. The germline gives CDR1 MNHEY, CDR2 SVGAGI. Trimming shortened V by 5 bases and J by 8 bases, and 15 bases separated the two germline ends. The CDR3 DNA reads TGTGCCAGCAGTCAGGGGCTTTGGGAGGAAAAACTGTTTTTT. It translates to CASSQGLWEEKLFF.

This clonotype showed up just a few times. The chain couples TRBV6-5 to TRBJ2-3; a weak D match, TRBD2 (6 bases). V shed 6 bases and J shed 7 bases, with 17 bases lying between them. CDR1 MNHEY and CDR2 SVGAGI come from the germline V gene. The CDR3 covers 14 residues. DNA for the CDR3: TGTGCCAGCAGGCGGGACTCCTGGGGAAATACGCAGTATTTT. Translation: CASRRDSWGNTQYF.

As for this clonotype: Given a much more abundant clone one base away, this may be a read error. The rearrangement uses TRBV4-1 and TRBJ2-7; D possibly corresponds to TRBD1 (6 bases). The CDR3 sequence is 13 residues long. The germline CDR1 and CDR2 sequences are MGHRA and YSYEKL. CDR3 nucleotides: TGCACCAGCAGCCAGGGGATGGGCTACGAGCAGTACTTC. It is translated as CTSSQGMGYEQYF.

As for this clonotype: A much larger clonotype is one base distant, so this may be a read error. The chain carries TRBV29-1 and TRBJ1-4; TRBD1 is a possible D gene (5 bases). The CDR3 runs 13 residues. Germline-derived CDR1 and CDR2 are SQVTM and ANQGSEA. CDR3: CGIRQPGFEKLFF. For the CDR3, the DNA is TGCGGCATTCGCCAGCCAGGGTTTGAAAAACTGTTTTTT.

Comment on this clonotype: A much larger clone lies a single base off, so this may be a read error. V and J are TRBV29-1 and TRBJ2-2, with no clear D. In germline, CDR1 is SQVTM, CDR2 ANQGSEA. The CDR3 contains 13 residues. This CDR3 reads CIVGIKLNGELFF. The CDR3 DNA sequence: TGCATCGTTGGGATTAAACTAAACGGGGAGCTGTTTTTT.

This clonotype has more than one count but fewer than ten. V usage is TRBV7-8 and J usage is TRBJ2-5, with D unresolved. V lost 0 bases, J lost 0 bases, and 14 bases lay in between. Per germline, CDR1 SGHVS and CDR2 FQNEAQ. The CDR3 loop spans 17 amino acids. CDR3 coding DNA: TGTGCCAGCAGCTTAGCAACTGCCTACTTGTACCAAGAGACCCAGTACTTC. Translated, it gives CASSLATAYLYQETQYF.